The source of this TCR beta chain is a study of blood T cell repertoires in COVID-19 (dated by TCRdb to about 2020). In terms of the full investigation: Samples covering the acute and convalescent phases of COVID-19 were provided by collaborators in the United States, Italy and Spain. Where HLA class I and class II types were available, the types were taken from metadata supplied by the sample provider, not from assay-based typing. The prospective study material was composed of cDNA or gDNA derived from T cells, B-cell-depleted T cells, or PBMCs. The repertoires were released in a freely available public database intended as a resource for research on the immune response to SARS-CoV-2. The dataset comprised deeply sampled blood TCRbeta repertoires from subjects exposed to, actively infected with, or recovered from COVID-19. A de-identified subject ID, COVID-19 status, age in years and sex were almost always included in the sample metadata. Samples came from the ongoing ImmuneRACE study (first 160 participants) plus 1,254 subjects from 6 global collaborators.

V lost 1 base and J lost 4 bases; the stretch between them is 9 bases long. CDR1 and CDR2 are drawn from the germline V gene (reference sequence): SGHNT, YYREEE. Reading from cysteine to phenylalanine, the CDR3 counts 15 amino acids. Only the CDR3 DNA is retained, 45 bases long and in frame from the first base. General conclusions and limits of the study: The quantity of clinical and demographic metadata differed by source and by participant and was supplied without curation.

Whole blood was collected in K2EDTA tubes by collaborating institutions according to the institutions' own protocols. For TCRbeta analysis, collaborators shipped samples as frozen whole blood, isolated PBMCs, or DNA extracted from either of those sample types. Concerning this clone itself: What this receptor recognizes is not known. One base away there is no much larger clone; base qualities are not given.

TCRbeta CDR3 regions were amplified from genomic DNA using the immunoSEQ Assay, a bias-controlled multiplex PCR. Under the source paper's analysis protocol: Nucleated cell counts per sample were estimated from amplification of reference gene primers within the assay. To quantify the absolute abundance of each unique TCRbeta CDR3 rearrangement, sequence reads were collapsed and filtered. For each sample, productive Simpson clonality was calculated as the square root of Simpson's diversity index across productive rearrangements. This is the immuneACCESS table as TCRdb keeps it, with only in-frame sequences that have V and J called. A part of the clones is gone; compared with another copy, unresolved V genes explain less than half, and the rest is unexplained. The DNA gave D and trimming, while V, J and clone size come from that table. The sample table records approximately 90,000 clones; about 91% of these occur just once. Over 0.45% of the sample lies in the top ten.

Sequenced sample: peripheral blood. The clonotype originates from a man aged 55 to 70 with acute or convalescent COVID-19. The rearranged segments are TRBV5-4 and TRBJ1-6, and TRBD1 may be the D gene, going by 5 matching bases. The CDR3 region reads CASSLFQGYNSPLHF. The DNA is as follows: TGTGCCAGCAGCTTGTTTCAGGGTTATAATTCACCCCTCCACTTT.